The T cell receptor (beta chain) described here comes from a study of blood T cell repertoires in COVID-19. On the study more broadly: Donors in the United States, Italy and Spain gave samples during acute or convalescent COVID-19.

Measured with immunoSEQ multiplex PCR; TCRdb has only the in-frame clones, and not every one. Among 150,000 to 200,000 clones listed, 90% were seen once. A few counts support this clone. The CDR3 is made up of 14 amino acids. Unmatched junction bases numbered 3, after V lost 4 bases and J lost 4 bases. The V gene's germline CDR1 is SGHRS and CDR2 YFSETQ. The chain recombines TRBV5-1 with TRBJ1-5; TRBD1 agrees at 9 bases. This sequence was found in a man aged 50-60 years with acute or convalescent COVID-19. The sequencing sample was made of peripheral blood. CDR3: CASSPGQGNQPQHF. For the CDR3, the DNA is TGCGCCAGCAGCCCGGGACAGGGTAATCAGCCCCAGCATTTT.